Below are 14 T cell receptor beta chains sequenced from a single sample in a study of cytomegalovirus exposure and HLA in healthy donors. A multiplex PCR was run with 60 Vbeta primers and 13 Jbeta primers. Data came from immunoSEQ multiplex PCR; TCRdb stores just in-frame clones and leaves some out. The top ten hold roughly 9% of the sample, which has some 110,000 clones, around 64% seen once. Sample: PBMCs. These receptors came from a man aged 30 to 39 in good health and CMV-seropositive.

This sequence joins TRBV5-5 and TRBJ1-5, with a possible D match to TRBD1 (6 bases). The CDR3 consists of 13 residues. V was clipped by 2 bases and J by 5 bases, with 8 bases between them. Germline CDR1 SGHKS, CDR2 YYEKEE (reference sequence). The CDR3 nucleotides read TGTGCCAGCAGCTTACAGGGCGATCAGCCCCAGCATTTT. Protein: CASSLQGDQPQHF.

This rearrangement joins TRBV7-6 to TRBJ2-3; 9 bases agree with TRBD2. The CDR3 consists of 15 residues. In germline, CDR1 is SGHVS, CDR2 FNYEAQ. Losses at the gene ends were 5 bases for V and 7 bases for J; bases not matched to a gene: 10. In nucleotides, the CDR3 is TGTGCCAGCAGCCGAGAGATAGCGGGAGAAAATACGCAGTATTTT. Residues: CASSREIAGENTQYF.

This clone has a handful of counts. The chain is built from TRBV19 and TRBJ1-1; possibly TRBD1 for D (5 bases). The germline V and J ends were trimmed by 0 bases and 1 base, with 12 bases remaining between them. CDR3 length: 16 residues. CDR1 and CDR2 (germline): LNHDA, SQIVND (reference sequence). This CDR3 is CASSIDPRQRNTEAFF. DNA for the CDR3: TGTGCCAGTAGTATAGATCCGAGACAGAGGAACACTGAAGCTTTCTTT.

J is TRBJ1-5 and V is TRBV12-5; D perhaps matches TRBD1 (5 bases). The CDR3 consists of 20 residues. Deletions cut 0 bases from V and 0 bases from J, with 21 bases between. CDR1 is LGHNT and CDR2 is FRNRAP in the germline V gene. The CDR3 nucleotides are TGTGCTAGTGGTTTGGTAGTTTGGACACCTCGGGTTTATAGCAATCAGCCCCAGCATTTT. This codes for CASGLVVWTPRVYSNQPQHF.

The CDR3 loop reads CASSIARDQPQHF. CDR3 sequence (DNA): TGTGCCAGTAGTATAGCGAGGGATCAGCCCCAGCATTTT. J is TRBJ1-5 and V is TRBV19, with D unresolved. From germline, CDR1 is LNHDA and CDR2 SQIVND (reference sequence). V was pared by 1 base and J by 5 bases, with 6 bases between. There are 13 residues in the CDR3.

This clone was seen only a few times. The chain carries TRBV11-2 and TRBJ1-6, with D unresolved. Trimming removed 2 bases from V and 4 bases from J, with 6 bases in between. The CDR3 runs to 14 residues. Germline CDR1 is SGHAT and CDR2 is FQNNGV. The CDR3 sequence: CASSLTKYNSPLHF. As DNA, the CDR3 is TGTGCCAGCAGCTTAACAAAATATAATTCACCCCTCCACTTT.

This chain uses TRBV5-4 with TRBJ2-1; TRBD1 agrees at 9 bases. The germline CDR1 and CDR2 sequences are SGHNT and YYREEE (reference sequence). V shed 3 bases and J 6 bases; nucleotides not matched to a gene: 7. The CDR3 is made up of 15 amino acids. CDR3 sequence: CASSSQGALSNEQFF. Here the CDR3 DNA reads TGTGCCAGCAGCTCACAGGGGGCGCTTAGCAATGAGCAGTTCTTC. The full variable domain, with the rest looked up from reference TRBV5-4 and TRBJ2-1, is ETGVTQSPTHLIKTRGQQVTLRCSSQSGHNTVSWYQQALGQGPQFIFQYYREEENGRGNFPPRFSGLQFPNYSSELNVNALELDDSALYLCASSSQGALSNEQFFGPGTRLTVL.

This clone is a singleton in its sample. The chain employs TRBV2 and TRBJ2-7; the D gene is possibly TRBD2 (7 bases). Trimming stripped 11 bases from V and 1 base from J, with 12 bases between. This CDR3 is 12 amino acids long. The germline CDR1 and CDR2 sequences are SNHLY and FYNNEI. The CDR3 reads CAGGGVSYEQYF. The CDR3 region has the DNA TGTGCCGGAGGGGGGGTTTCCTACGAGCAGTACTTC. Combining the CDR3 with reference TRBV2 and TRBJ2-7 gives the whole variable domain EPEVTQTPSHQVTQMGQEVILRCVPISNHLYFYWYRQILGQKVEFLVSFYNNEISEKSEIFDDQFSVERPDGSNFTLKIRSTKLEDSAMYFCAGGGVSYEQYFGPGTRLTVT.

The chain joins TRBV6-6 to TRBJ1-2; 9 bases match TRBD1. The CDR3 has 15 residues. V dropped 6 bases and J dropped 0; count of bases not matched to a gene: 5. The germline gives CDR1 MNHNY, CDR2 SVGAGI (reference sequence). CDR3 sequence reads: CASRGTGRTNYGYTF. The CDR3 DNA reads TGTGCCAGCAGGGGGACAGGGCGAACTAACTATGGCTACACCTTC.

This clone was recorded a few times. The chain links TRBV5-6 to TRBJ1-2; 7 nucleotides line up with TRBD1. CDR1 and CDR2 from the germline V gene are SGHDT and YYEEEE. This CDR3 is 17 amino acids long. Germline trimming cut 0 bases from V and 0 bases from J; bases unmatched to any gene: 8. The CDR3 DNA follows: TGTGCCAGCAGCTTGGGGCCGGGACAGTCATCTAACTATGGCTACACCTTC. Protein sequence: CASSLGPGQSSNYGYTF.

The chain's CDR3 is CASSFDRGQGWDGYTF. DNA of the CDR3: TGTGCCAGCAGCTTCGACAGGGGCCAGGGATGGGATGGCTACACCTTC. The chain joins TRBV5-4 to TRBJ1-2; 8 nucleotides line up with TRBD1. The CDR3 is 16 amino acids. The germline V gene has CDR1 SGHNT and CDR2 YYREEE (reference sequence). V gave up 2 bases and J gave up 6 bases; unmatched junction bases: 12. Full variable domain (remainder filled in from reference TRBV5-4 and TRBJ1-2): ETGVTQSPTHLIKTRGQQVTLRCSSQSGHNTVSWYQQALGQGPQFIFQYYREEENGRGNFPPRFSGLQFPNYSSELNVNALELDDSALYLCASSFDRGQGWDGYTFGSGTRLTVV.

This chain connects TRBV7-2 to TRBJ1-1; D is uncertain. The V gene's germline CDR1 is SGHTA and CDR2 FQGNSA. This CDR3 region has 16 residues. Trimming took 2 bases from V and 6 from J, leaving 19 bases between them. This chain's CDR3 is CASSLHGSILGAEAFF. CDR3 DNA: TGTGCCAGCAGCTTACATGGGTCAATTCTGGGCGCTGAAGCTTTCTTT.

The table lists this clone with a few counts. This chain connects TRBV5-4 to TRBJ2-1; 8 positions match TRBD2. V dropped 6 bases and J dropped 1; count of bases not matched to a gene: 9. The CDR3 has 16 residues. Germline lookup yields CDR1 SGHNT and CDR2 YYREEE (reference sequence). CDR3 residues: CASTAGGLKSYNEQFF. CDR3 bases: TGTGCCAGCACGGCGGGAGGCCTGAAATCCTACAATGAGCAGTTCTTC.

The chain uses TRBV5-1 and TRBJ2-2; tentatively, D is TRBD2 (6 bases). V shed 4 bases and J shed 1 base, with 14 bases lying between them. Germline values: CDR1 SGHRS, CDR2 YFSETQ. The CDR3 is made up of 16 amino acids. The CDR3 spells CASSPGSRMNTGELFF. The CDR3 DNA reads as TGCGCCAGCAGCCCCGGGAGCCGAATGAACACCGGGGAGCTGTTTTTT.